This TCR beta chain was documented in a study of post-analysis software for immune sequencing data. Study details: Relapsing-remitting, secondary progressive and progressive-relapsing forms of multiple sclerosis all featured among disease courses. The study's findings and limits: In patients, about 5 TRBV segments were more frequent than in controls, with TRBV5-6, TRBV5-1 and TRBV20-1 among them.

Unmatched junction bases numbered 18, after V lost 4 bases and J lost 2 bases. There are 18 residues in the CDR3. Germline CDR1 reads SGHRS; CDR2 reads YFSETQ. With regard to this clonotype: The antigen is unknown.

TCR beta cDNA libraries had unique molecular identifiers. When about 0.9 to 11 million T cells were used, they gave around 500,000 cDNA molecules. TCRdb reprocessed the PCR reads via MiXCR and lists one record per CDR3 protein. The sample contains hundreds of thousands of distinct CDR3 sequences, 59% of which appear only once. The receptor's source is a girl aged 2-10 years with multiple sclerosis. V usage is TRBV5-1 and J usage is TRBJ2-7; 7 positions match TRBD1. Sequencing input: blood. CDR3 loop: CASSLTAGGSFDPYEQYF. In DNA form, the CDR3 reads TGCGCCAGCAGCCTCACGGCAGGGGGAAGTTTTGATCCCTACGAGCAGTACTTC.